One and the same sample provided the 17 T cell receptor beta chains below, sequenced in a study of T cells in Graves' hyperthyroidism and ophthalmopathy. The investigators amplified TCR beta CDR3 regions from RNA transcripts. First-round RT-PCR of the TCR CDR3 relied on the HTBI primer set. Via MiXCR, TCRdb re-called the multiplex PCR reads, giving one row per CDR3 protein. Counted here are roughly 560,000 distinct CDR3 sequences, about 15% occurring once; the ten biggest clones make up over 3.5%. The source material was blood. The receptors derive from a woman between 40 and 50 years old with Graves' ophthalmopathy.

This clonotype was counted ten times or more. This chain joins TRBV7-8 and TRBJ2-7; TRBD1 or TRBD2 may be the D gene (5 bases each). Between the trimmed V and J ends, which lost 7 bases and 2 bases, there was a span of 21 bases. The CDR3 spans 16 residues. Per germline, CDR1 SGHVS and CDR2 FQNEAQ. CDR3 amino acids: CASNNIRGPGPYEQYF. CDR3 nucleotide sequence: TGTGCCAGCAACAACATCCGGGGACCCGGACCCTACGAGCAGTACTTC. The full variable domain, in which reference TRBV7-8 and TRBJ2-7 provide the parts outside the CDR3, is GAGVSQSPRYKVAKRGQDVALRCDPISGHVSLFWYQQALGQGPEFLTYFQNEAQLDKSGLPSDRFFAERPEGSVSTLKIQRTQQEDSAVYLCASNNIRGPGPYEQYFGPGTRLTVT.

This clonotype was counted many times. This chain uses TRBV15 with TRBJ2-2, with a weak D call TRBD2 (5 bases). Germline V gives CDR1 LNHNV, CDR2 YYDKDF (reference sequence). V was trimmed by 4 bases and J by 6 bases, leaving 21 bases between them. The CDR3 length is 17 residues. In DNA, the CDR3 is TGTGCCACCAGCATGGGTTCGAGAGGGCCAAACGCCGGGGAGCTGTTTTTT. Encoded protein: CATSMGSRGPNAGELFF.

V and J are TRBV6-5 and TRBJ2-5; TRBD2 matches 9 bases. J was trimmed by 5 bases and V by 7 bases; bases with no gene match: 2. This CDR3 comprises 12 residues. Germline V gene data show CDR1 as MNHEY and CDR2 as SVGAGI. CDR3 sequence: CASNLAGETQYF. The CDR3 DNA follows: TGTGCCAGCAATCTAGCGGGGGAGACCCAGTACTTC.

This clonotype was picked up many times. The CDR3 sequence: CSVLGTGVDPSYEQYF. CDR3 nucleotides: TGCAGCGTTCTAGGGACAGGGGTCGATCCCTCCTACGAGCAGTACTTC. The chain carries TRBV29-1 and TRBJ2-7, with 10 positions matching TRBD1. Germline V gene data show CDR1 as SQVTM and CDR2 as ANQGSEA. Trimming at V came to 5 bases and at J to 0 bases, leaving 10 bases not matched to a gene. This CDR3 comprises 16 residues.

This clonotype was recorded a few times. V is TRBV20-1 and J is TRBJ1-4; the D is unclear. The germline V gene encodes CDR1 DFQATT and CDR2 SNEGSKA (reference sequence). The CDR3 is 14 amino acids. The V end lost 2 bases, the J end lost 0 bases, and 7 bases lay between the germline ends. The CDR3 is CSARRAATNEKLFF. CDR3 DNA: TGCAGTGCTAGAAGGGCTGCAACTAATGAAAAACTGTTTTTT.

This clonotype was seen a handful of times. The chain joins TRBV5-6 to TRBJ2-7, with unresolved D. CDR1 and CDR2 (germline): SGHDT, YYEEEE. There are 15 residues in the CDR3. V lost 5 bases, J lost 0 bases, and 15 bases lay in between. DNA for the CDR3: TGTGCCAGCAGTTTCGCACCTCGGAGCTCCTACGAGCAGTACTTC. Translation gives CASSFAPRSSYEQYF.

Here the CDR3 DNA reads TGTGCCAGCAGCCTTCCGGGACAGGGGCTCGGTGGCTACACCTTC. Translation: CASSLPGQGLGGYTF. The V call is TRBV3-1, the J call TRBJ1-2; 10 bases fit TRBD1. Trimming removed 4 bases from V and 7 bases from J; junction bases left unmatched: 9. Germline CDR1 is LGHDT and CDR2 is YNNKEL (reference sequence). The CDR3 covers 15 residues. The whole variable domain, remainder taken from reference TRBV3-1 and TRBJ1-2, is DTAVSQTPKYLVTQMGNDKSIKCEQNLGHDTMYWYKQDSKKFLKIMFSYNNKELIINETVPNRFSPKSPDKAHLNLHINSLELGDSAVYFCASSLPGQGLGGYTFGSGTRLTVV.

This clonotype was found many times. J is TRBJ2-2 and V is TRBV18; D call uncertain. Germline values: CDR1 KGHSH, CDR2 LQKENI. V lost 3 bases to trimming and J lost 4 bases, with 12 bases between them. The CDR3 contains 15 residues. The CDR3 region has the DNA TGTGCCAGCTCACCTGGCTCAGGATTCACCGGGGAGCTGTTTTTT. Protein product: CASSPGSGFTGELFF.

Only a few counts were recorded for this clonotype. This chain joins TRBV19 and TRBJ2-7, with D possibly TRBD2 on 5 matching bases. Trimming shortened V by 1 base and J by 3 bases, and 10 bases separated the two germline ends. The CDR3 runs 14 residues. Germline CDR1 reads LNHDA; CDR2 reads SQIVND (reference sequence). Here the CDR3 DNA reads TGTGCCAGTAGTATAGGGTTTGGGAGCTACGAGCAGTACTTC. It yields the protein CASSIGFGSYEQYF.

This clonotype was seen a handful of times. The chain joins TRBV5-4 to TRBJ2-7; 7 bases fit TRBD2. This CDR3 is built from 14 residues. CDR1 is SGHNT, CDR2 YYREEE, per germline (reference sequence). The V and J ends lost 3 bases and 3 bases, in that order; junction bases with no gene match: 6. CDR3 coding DNA: TGTGCCAGCAGCTCCTCCAGCGGGATCTACGAGCAGTACTTC. Amino acid sequence: CASSSSSGIYEQYF. Complete variable domain (other parts from reference TRBV5-4 and TRBJ2-7): ETGVTQSPTHLIKTRGQQVTLRCSSQSGHNTVSWYQQALGQGPQFIFQYYREEENGRGNFPPRFSGLQFPNYSSELNVNALELDDSALYLCASSSSSGIYEQYFGPGTRLTVT.

This clonotype was seen many times. This sequence joins TRBV28 and TRBJ1-5, with 9 bases that match TRBD1. Trimming removed 0 bases from V and 4 bases from J; junction bases left unmatched: 1. In germline, CDR1 is MDHEN, CDR2 SYDVKM. The CDR3 length is 15 residues. The CDR3 is CASSLWGQGNQPQHF. CDR3 coding DNA: TGTGCCAGCAGTTTATGGGGACAGGGAAATCAGCCCCAGCATTTT.

This clonotype was found many times. The chain carries TRBV7-2 and TRBJ1-6; D might be TRBD1 (5 bases). The V end lost 8 bases, the J end lost 6 bases, and 17 bases lay between the germline ends. CDR1 and CDR2 from the germline V gene are SGHTA and FQGNSA. There are 15 residues in the CDR3. The CDR3 sequence: CASSTGPSPNSPLHF. The DNA for the CDR3 is TGTGCCAGCTCAACGGGGCCGTCACCTAATTCACCCCTCCACTTT.

The chain joins TRBV9 to TRBJ2-5; 8 positions agree with TRBD1. The CDR3 has 15 amino acids. Germline-derived CDR1 and CDR2 are SGDLS and YYNGEE. Losses at the gene ends were 0 bases for V and 1 base for J; bases not matched to a gene: 2. The CDR3 DNA is TGTGCCAGCAGCGTAGCCAGGGGGCCCCAAGAGACCCAGTACTTC. It yields the protein CASSVARGPQETQYF.

This clonotype was counted at least ten times. J is TRBJ2-7 and V is TRBV11-2; tentatively, D is TRBD2 (6 bases). Germline assignment: CDR1 SGHAT and CDR2 FQNNGV. The CDR3 is made up of 15 amino acids. Trimming took off 4 bases at V and 2 bases at J, with 15 bases between the two ends. The DNA for the CDR3 is TGTGCCAGCAGCTACGCAGGGCGGGGCACCTACGAGCAGTACTTC. Its translation is CASSYAGRGTYEQYF.

This clonotype was counted at least ten times. The chain has TRBV30 and TRBJ1-2; TRBD1 aligns across 7 bases. The CDR3 has 16 amino acids. Germline V gene sequence: CDR1 GTSNPN, CDR2 SVGIG (reference sequence). Germline trimming cut 2 bases from V and 4 bases from J; bases unmatched to any gene: 13. The CDR3 DNA reads as TGTGCCTGGAGTTCTTCCGGGACAGCGAGGGTCTATGGCTACACCTTC. Encoded protein: CAWSSSGTARVYGYTF. Full variable domain (remainder filled in from reference TRBV30 and TRBJ1-2): SQTIHQWPATLVQPVGSPLSLECTVEGTSNPNLYWYRQAAGRGLQLLFYSVGIGQISSEVPQNLSASRPQDRQFILSSKKLLLSDSGFYLCAWSSSGTARVYGYTFGSGTRLTVV.

The J gene is TRBJ1-5, the V gene TRBV24-1; D is perhaps TRBD1 (6 bases). The V gene's germline CDR1 is KGHDR and CDR2 SFDVKD. The CDR3 is made up of 14 amino acids. Trimming removed 2 bases at V and 4 bases at J, with 8 bases between. The CDR3 nucleotides read TGTGCCACCAGTGATTCGGACAGTAATCAGCCCCAGCATTTT. Residues: CATSDSDSNQPQHF.

This clonotype was counted at least ten times. The rearrangement uses TRBV7-3 and TRBJ2-5; 10 bases agree with TRBD2. Germline lookup yields CDR1 SGHTA and CDR2 FQGTGA. The CDR3 is made up of 14 amino acids. Losses at the gene ends were 5 bases for V and 5 bases for J; bases not matched to a gene: 5. CDR3 in DNA: TGTGCCAGCAGCAGCGGGAGGGTCGGGGAGACCCAGTACTTC. This encodes CASSSGRVGETQYF.